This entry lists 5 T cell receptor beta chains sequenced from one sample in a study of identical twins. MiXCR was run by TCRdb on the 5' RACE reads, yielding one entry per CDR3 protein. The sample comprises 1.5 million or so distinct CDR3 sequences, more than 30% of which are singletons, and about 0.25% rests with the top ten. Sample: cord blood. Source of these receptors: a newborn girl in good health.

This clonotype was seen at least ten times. CDR3 coding DNA: TGCGCCAGCAGCTTGAGCAGGGGATTACAAGAGACCCAGTACTTC. This gives the protein CASSLSRGLQETQYF. The J gene is TRBJ2-5, the V gene TRBV5-1; TRBD1 is a possible D gene (6 bases). V was pared by 1 base and J by 2 bases, with 12 bases between. CDR3 size: 15 residues. Germline lookup yields CDR1 SGHRS and CDR2 YFSETQ.

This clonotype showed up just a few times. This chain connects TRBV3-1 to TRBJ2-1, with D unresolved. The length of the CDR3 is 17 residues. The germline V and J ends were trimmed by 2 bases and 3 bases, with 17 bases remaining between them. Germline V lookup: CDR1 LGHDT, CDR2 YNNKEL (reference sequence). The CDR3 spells CASSQTPRSVLYNEQFF. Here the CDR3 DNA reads TGTGCCAGCAGCCAAACCCCTAGATCCGTACTCTACAATGAGCAGTTCTTC.

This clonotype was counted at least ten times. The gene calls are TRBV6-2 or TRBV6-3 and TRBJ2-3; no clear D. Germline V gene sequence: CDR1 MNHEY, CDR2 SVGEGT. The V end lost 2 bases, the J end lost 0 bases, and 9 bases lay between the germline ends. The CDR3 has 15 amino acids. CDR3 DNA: TGTGCCAGCAGTTACAGTTTAGTGAGCACAGATACGCAGTATTTT. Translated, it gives CASSYSLVSTDTQYF.

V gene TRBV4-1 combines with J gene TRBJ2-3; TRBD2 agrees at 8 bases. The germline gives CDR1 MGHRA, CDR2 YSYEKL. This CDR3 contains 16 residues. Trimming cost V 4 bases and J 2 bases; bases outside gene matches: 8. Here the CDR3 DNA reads TGCGCCAGCAGCCCAGAGCGGGGGCTAGACACAGATACGCAGTATTTT. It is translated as CASSPERGLDTDTQYF.

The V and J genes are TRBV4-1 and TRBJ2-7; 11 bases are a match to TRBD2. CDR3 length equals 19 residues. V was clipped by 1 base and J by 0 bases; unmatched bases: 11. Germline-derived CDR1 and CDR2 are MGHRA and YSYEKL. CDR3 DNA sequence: TGCGCCAGCAGCCAAGTCTCCGCAGGGACTAGCGGCAGCTCCTACGAGCAGTACTTC. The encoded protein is CASSQVSAGTSGSSYEQYF.